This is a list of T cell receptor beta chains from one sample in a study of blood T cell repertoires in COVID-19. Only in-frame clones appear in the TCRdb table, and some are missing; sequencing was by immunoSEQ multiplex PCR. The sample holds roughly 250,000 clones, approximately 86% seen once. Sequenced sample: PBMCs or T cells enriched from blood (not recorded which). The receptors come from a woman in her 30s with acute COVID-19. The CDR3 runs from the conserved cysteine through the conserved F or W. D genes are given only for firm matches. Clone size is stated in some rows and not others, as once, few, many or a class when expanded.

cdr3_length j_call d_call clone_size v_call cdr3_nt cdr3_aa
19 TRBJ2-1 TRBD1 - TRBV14 TGTGCCAGCAGCCAAGGCATACCCCAGGGGGTTGTATCCTACAATGAGCAGTTCTTC CASSQGIPQGVVSYNEQFF
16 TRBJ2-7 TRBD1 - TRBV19 TGTGCCAGTAGTATGAATTACAGGGGTTCCAGGTACGAGCAGTACTTC CASSMNYRGSRYEQYF
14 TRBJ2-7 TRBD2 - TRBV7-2 TGTGCCAGCAGCCCCGGACTAGCGGGAGTTGCGCAGTACTTC CASSPGLAGVAQYF
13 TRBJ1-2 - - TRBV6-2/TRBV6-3 TGTGCCAGCAGTTACGGGCCTATCTTCCTGGACACCTTC CASSYGPIFLDTF
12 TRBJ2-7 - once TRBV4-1 TGCGCCAGCAGCCAAGATTTAATGGAGCAGTACTTC CASSQDLMEQYF
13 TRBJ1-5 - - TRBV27 TGTGCCAGCAGTCGGGGAAGGAATCAGCCCCAGCATTTT CASSRGRNQPQHF
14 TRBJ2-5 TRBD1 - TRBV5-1 TGCGCCAGCAGTCCGGGACAGCAACAAGAGACCCAGTACTTC CASSPGQQQETQYF
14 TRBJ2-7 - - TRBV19 TGTGCCAGTAGGGAGCGGAGGAGCTCCTACGAGCAGTACTTC CASRERRSSYEQYF
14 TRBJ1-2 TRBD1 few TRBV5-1 TGCGCCAGCAGCCCCGAGGGACAGGGGAGAGGCTACACCTTC CASSPEGQGRGYTF
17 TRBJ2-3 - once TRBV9 TGTGCCAGCAGCGTAATCCCGCCGGACAGCCACACAGATACGCAGTATTTT CASSVIPPDSHTDTQYF
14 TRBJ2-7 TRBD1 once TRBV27 TGTGCCAGCAGTTTATCGGGGACAGCCTACGAGCAGTACTTC CASSLSGTAYEQYF
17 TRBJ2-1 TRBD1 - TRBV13 TGTGCCAGCAGCCCCGGCCCGGACAGGGGCTCCTACAATGAGCAGTTCTTC CASSPGPDRGSYNEQFF
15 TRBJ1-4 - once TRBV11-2 TGTGCCAGCAGCTTAGGCGGCCGCCTAGCTGGAAAACTGTTTTTT CASSLGGRLAGKLFF
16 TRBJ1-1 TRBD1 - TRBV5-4 TGTGCCAGCAGCCCGGAGGGAACAGGGGTCAACACTGAAGCTTTCTTT CASSPEGTGVNTEAFF
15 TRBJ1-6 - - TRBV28 TGTGCCAGCAGCCCCGGGAGCTCCTATAATTCACCCCTCCACTTT CASSPGSSYNSPLHF
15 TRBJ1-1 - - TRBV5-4 TGTGCCAGCAGCTTCCAATCCAGGGTAGGCACTGAAGCTTTCTTT CASSFQSRVGTEAFF
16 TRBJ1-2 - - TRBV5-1 TGCGCCAGCAGCCAAGACCCCGCCGGGTTTCTCTTCGGCTACACCTTC CASSQDPAGFLFGYTF
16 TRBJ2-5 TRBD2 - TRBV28 TGTGCCAGCAGTTCACTAGCGGGGGGCTATCAAGAGACCCAGTACTTC CASSSLAGGYQETQYF
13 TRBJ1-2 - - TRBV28 TGTGCCAGCAGTTTACACAGTAGCTATGGCTACACCTTC CASSLHSSYGYTF
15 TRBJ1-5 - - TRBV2 TGTGCCAGCAGTTTTCCTGTCGCCCGCGGTCAGCCCCAGCATTTT CASSFPVARGQPQHF
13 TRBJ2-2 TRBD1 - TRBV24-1 TGTGCCACGGACAGGCGGAGGACCGGGGAGCTGTTTTTT CATDRRRTGELFF
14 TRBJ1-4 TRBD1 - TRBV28 TGTGCCAGCAGTTCGACAGGGATTAATGAAAAACTGTTTTTT CASSSTGINEKLFF
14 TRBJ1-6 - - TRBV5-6 TGTGCCAGCAGCTTGGGGCAGAAGAATTCACCCCTCCACTTT CASSLGQKNSPLHF
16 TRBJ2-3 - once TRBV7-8 TGTGCCAGCAGCTTAGATGGGGGCACTCCCACAGATACGCAGTATTTT CASSLDGGTPTDTQYF
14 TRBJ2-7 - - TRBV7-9 TGTGCCAGCAGCAAGACAGAGGACCCCTACGAGCAGTACTTC CASSKTEDPYEQYF
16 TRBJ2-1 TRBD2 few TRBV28 TGTGCCAGCAGTTTAGGAGCGGGAGGGGTCTACAATGAGCAGTTCTTC CASSLGAGGVYNEQFF
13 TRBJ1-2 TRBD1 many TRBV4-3 TGCGCCAGCAGCCACGGGACAGGGTATGGCTACACCTTC CASSHGTGYGYTF
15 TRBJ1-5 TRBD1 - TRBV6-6 TGTGCCAGCAGTGTTGGGACAGGGCTAGGCCAGCCCCAGCATTTT CASSVGTGLGQPQHF
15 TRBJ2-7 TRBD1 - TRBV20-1 TGCAGTGCTAGTGAGGTGGGACAGGTCTCCTACGAGCAGTACTTC CSASEVGQVSYEQYF
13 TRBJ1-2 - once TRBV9 TGTGCCAGCAGCCAAGCTGCAGGGCATGGCTACACCTTC CASSQAAGHGYTF
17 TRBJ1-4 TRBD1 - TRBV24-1 TGTGCCACCAGTGATCCCCCCGGACAGGGGGAAAATGAAAAACTGTTTTTT CATSDPPGQGENEKLFF
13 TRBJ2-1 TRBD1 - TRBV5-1 TGCGCCAGCAGCACCCAGGGGGCGAATGAGCAGTTCTTC CASSTQGANEQFF
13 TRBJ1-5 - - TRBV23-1 TGCGCCAGCAGTCAAGGCCCAGGGAGGACCCAGCATTTT CASSQGPGRTQHF
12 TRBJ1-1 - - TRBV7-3 TGTGCCAGCAGCTTCGTCCTGACTCCGCCTTTCTTT CASSFVLTPPFF
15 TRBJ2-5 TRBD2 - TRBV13 TGTGCCAGCAGCTTAGGAGTAGCGGGTAGGGGGACCCAGTACTTC CASSLGVAGRGTQYF
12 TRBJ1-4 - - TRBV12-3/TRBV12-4 TGTGCCAGCACTCCCCAGGGGGAAAAACTGTTTTTT CASTPQGEKLFF
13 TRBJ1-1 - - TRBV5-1 TGCGCCAGCAGCTTGTTCTCGAACACTGAAGCTTTCTTT CASSLFSNTEAFF
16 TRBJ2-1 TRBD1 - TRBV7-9 TGTGCCAGCAGAACGAATGACGGGACAGGGGGCTTTGAGCAGTTCTTC CASRTNDGTGGFEQFF
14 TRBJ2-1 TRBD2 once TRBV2 TGTGCCAGCAGCTGGGGGGGCTCCTACAATGAGCAGTTCTTC CASSWGGSYNEQFF
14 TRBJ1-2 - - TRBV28 TGTGCCAGCAGCTTGGGGGCTTTGGGCTATGGCTACACCTTC CASSLGALGYGYTF
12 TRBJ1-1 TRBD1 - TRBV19 TGTGCCAGTAGTATCCGGGACAGGGTGTCTTTCTTT CASSIRDRVSFF
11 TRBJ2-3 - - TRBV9 TGTGCCAGCAGCACTACAGATACGCAGTATTTT CASSTTDTQYF
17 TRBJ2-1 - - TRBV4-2 TGTGCCAGCAGCCAAGATTCGGTAAGCACCCCTGCCAATGAGCAGTTCTTC CASSQDSVSTPANEQFF
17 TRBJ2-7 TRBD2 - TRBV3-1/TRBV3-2 TGTGCCAGCAGCCAAGTCCTTAGCGGGAGTCATACAAGCGAGCAGTACTTC CASSQVLSGSHTSEQYF
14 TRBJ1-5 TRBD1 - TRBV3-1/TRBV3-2 TGTGCCAGCAGCGAGGGACAGCGCCATCAGCCCCAGCATTTT CASSEGQRHQPQHF
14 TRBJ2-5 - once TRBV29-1 TGCAGCGTTGAAGATTGGCGGCACCAAGAGACCCAGTACTTC CSVEDWRHQETQYF
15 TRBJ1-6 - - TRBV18 TGTGCCAGCTCACCTAACAGGGTAGAGGGTTCACCCCTCCACTTT CASSPNRVEGSPLHF
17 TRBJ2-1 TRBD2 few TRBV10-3 TGTGCCATCAGTGAGTCGGTCGGACTAGCGGGAGCCCATGAGCAGTTCTTC CAISESVGLAGAHEQFF
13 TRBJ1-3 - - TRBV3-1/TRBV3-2 TGTGCCAGCAGCCAAGATCAAGCAAACACCATATATTTT CASSQDQANTIYF
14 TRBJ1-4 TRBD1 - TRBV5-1 TGCGCCAGCAGCTTGGGAGGGGGCGATGAAAAACTGTTTTTT CASSLGGGDEKLFF
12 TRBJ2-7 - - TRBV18 TGTGCCAGCTCATCGACAGGTGATGAGCAGTACTTC CASSSTGDEQYF
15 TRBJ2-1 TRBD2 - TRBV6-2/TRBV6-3 TGTGCCAGCAGCGAGACTAGCGGGACCCCCAATGAGCAGTTCTTC CASSETSGTPNEQFF
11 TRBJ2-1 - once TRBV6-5 TGTGCCAGCAGTTACTCAGGGGTTGTGTTCTTC CASSYSGVVFF